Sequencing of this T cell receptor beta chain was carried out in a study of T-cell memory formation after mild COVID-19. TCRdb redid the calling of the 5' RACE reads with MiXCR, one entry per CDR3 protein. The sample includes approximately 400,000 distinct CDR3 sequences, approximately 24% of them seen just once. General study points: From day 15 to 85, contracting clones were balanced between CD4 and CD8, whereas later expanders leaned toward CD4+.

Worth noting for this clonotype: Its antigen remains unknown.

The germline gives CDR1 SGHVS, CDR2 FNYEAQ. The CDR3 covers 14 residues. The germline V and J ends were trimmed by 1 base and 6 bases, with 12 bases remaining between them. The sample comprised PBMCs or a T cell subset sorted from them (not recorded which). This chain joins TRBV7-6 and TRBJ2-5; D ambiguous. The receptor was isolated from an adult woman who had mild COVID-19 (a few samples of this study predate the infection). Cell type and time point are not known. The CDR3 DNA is TGTGCCAGCAGCTTAGGGGGAAGCCAGAAGACCCAGTACTTC. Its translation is CASSLGGSQKTQYF. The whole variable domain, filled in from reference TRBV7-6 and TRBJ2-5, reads GAGVSQSPRYKVTKRGQDVALRCDPISGHVSLYWYRQALGQGPEFLTYFNYEAQQDKSGLPNDRFSAERPEGSISTLTIQRTEQRDSAMYRCASSLGGSQKTQYFGPGTRLLVL.